This TCR beta chain stems from a study of diagnostic markers for celiac disease. After re-calling the reads, TCRdb lists one entry per CDR3 protein, DNA absent. The sample is made up of several thousand distinct CDR3 sequences, and the top ten hold roughly 10% of it. The CDR3 loop spans 14 amino acids. Germline V gives CDR1 MGHRA, CDR2 YSYEKL. This clonotype counts as medium-sized by frequency. The specimen sequenced was either unsorted cells or a sorted T cell fraction (not recorded which). This TCR was sampled from a human donor. This table probably holds off-target reads from a library built for another chain. The J gene is TRBJ1-4, the V gene TRBV4-1. The CDR3 region is CASSLGNINEKLFF.